This T cell receptor (beta chain) was sequenced in a study of shared clonotypes between healthy human individuals. Study-level information: Three plates each covered CD4 naive and memory; CD8 naive two, CD8 memory one. Points from the study as a whole: Investigators collected only blood, and repertoires in tissues likely differ.

V was trimmed by 4 bases and J by 1 base, leaving 8 bases between them. Germline lookup yields CDR1 SGDLS and CDR2 YYNGEE. This CDR3 spans 13 amino acids. Profiled with immunoSEQ multiplex PCR; TCRdb holds only in-frame clones, not every one. The repertoire holds 1.5 million to 2.5 million clones, with 85% to 95% as singletons. Note on this clone: Its antigen is not known. Within the sample, other DNA sequences also encode this same CDR3.

In the naive CD8 group, cells lacked CD45RO and were positively selected for CCR7, so terminally differentiated effector memory CD45RA+ cells were left out. The chain joins TRBV9 to TRBJ1-1; maybe TRBD1 (5 bases). What was sequenced was naive CD8+ T cells sorted from blood. The source is a man between 18 and 29 years old in good health. The CDR3 loop reads CASSIGANTEAFF. CDR3 nucleotides: TGTGCCAGCAGCATCGGGGCGAACACTGAAGCTTTCTTT.